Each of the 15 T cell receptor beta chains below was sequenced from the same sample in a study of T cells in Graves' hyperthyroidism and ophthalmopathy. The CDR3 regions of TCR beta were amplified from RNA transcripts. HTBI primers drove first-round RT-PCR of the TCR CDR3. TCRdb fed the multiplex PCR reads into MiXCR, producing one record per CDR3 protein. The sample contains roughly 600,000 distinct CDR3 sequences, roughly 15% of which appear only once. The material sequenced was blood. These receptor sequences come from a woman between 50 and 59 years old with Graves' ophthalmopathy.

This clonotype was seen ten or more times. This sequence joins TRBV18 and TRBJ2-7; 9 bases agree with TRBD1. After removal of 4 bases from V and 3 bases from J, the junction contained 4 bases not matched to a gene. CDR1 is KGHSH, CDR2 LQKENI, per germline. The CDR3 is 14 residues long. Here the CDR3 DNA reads TGTGCCAGCTCACAAGGGACAGGGTTCTACGAGCAGTACTTC. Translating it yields CASSQGTGFYEQYF.

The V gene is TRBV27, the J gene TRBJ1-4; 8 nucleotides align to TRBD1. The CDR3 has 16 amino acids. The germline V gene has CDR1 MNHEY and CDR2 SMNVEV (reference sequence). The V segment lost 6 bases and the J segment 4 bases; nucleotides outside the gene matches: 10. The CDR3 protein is CASRPTGQGNNEKLFF. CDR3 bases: TGTGCCAGCAGACCTACTGGACAGGGCAATAATGAAAAACTGTTTTTT.

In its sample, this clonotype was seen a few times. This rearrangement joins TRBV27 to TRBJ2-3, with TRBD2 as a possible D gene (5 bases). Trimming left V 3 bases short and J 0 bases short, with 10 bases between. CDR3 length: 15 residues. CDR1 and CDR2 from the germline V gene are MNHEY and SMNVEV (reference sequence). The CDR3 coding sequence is TGTGCCAGCAGTTTTATGGACTCTAGCACAGATACGCAGTATTTT. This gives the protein CASSFMDSSTDTQYF.

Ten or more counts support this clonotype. In nucleotides, the CDR3 is TGTGCCAGCAGCTTATCCGCTAGCGGCACAGATACGCAGTATTTT. It specifies CASSLSASGTDTQYF. The genes are TRBV11-2 and TRBJ2-3; perhaps TRBD2 as D (6 bases). V lost 2 bases and J 1 base, leaving 10 bases between the germline ends. CDR1 and CDR2 from the germline V gene are SGHAT and FQNNGV. CDR3 length: 15 residues. Looking up the rest from reference TRBV11-2 and TRBJ2-3 gives the full variable domain: EAGVAQSPRYKIIEKRQSVAFWCNPISGHATLYWYQQILGQGPKLLIQFQNNGVVDDSQLPKDRFSAERLKGVDSTLKIQPAKLEDSAVYLCASSLSASGTDTQYFGPGTRLTVL.

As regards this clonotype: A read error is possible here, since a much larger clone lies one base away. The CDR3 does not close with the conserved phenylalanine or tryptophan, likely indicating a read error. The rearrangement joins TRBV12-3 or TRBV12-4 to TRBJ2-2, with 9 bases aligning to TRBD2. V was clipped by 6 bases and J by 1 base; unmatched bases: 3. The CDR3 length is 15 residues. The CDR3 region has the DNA TGTGCCAGCAGAGTGACTAGCGGGAACACCGGGGAGCTGTTTCTT. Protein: CASRVTSGNTGELFL.

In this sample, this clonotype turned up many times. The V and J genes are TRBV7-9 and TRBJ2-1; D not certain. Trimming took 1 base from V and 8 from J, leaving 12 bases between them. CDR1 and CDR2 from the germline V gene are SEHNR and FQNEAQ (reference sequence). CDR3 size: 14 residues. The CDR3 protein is CASSLGGMVDEQFF. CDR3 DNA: TGTGCCAGCAGCTTAGGTGGAATGGTTGATGAGCAGTTCTTC.

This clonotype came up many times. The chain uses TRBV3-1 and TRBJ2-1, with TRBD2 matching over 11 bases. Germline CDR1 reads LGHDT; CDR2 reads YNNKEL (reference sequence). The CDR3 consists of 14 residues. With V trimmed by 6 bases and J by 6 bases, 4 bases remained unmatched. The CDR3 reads CASRIGTSGNEQFF. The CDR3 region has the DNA TGTGCCAGCAGAATAGGGACTAGCGGCAATGAGCAGTTCTTC.

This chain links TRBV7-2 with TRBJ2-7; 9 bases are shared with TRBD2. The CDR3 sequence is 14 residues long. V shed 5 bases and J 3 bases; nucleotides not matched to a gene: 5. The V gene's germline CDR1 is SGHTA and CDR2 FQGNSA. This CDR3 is CASSTSGGHYEQYF. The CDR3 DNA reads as TGTGCCAGCAGCACGAGCGGGGGGCACTACGAGCAGTACTTC.

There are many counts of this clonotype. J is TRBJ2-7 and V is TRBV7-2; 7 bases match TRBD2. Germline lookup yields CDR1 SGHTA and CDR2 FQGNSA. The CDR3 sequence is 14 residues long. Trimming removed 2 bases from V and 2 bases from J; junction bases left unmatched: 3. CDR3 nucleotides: TGTGCCAGCAGCTTACCTAGCGGTACCTACGAGCAGTACTTC. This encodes CASSLPSGTYEQYF.

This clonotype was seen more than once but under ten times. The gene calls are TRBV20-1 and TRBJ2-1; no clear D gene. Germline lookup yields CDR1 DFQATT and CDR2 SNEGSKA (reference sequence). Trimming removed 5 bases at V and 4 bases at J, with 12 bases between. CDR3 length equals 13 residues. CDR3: CSAVANMYNEQFF. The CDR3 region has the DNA TGCAGTGCTGTGGCAAATATGTACAATGAGCAGTTCTTC.

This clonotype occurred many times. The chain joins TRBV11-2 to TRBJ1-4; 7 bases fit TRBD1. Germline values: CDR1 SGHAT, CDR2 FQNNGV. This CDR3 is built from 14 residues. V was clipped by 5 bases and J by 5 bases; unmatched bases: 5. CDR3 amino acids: CASSQGQSNEKLFF. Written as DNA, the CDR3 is TGTGCCAGCAGCCAGGGACAGTCCAATGAAAAACTGTTTTTT. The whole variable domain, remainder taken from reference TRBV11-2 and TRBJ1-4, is EAGVAQSPRYKIIEKRQSVAFWCNPISGHATLYWYQQILGQGPKLLIQFQNNGVVDDSQLPKDRFSAERLKGVDSTLKIQPAKLEDSAVYLCASSQGQSNEKLFFGSGTQLSVL.

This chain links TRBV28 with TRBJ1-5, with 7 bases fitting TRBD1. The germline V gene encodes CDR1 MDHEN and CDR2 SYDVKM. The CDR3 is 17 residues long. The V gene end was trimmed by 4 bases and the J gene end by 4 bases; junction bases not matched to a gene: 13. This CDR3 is CASSSTRTGLVNQPQHF. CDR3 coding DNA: TGTGCCAGCAGTTCTACCCGGACAGGTTTGGTGAATCAGCCCCAGCATTTT.

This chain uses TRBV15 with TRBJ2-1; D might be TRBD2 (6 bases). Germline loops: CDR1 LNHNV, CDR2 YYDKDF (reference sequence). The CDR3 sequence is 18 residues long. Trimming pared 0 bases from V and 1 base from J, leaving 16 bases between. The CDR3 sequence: CATSRDNGGLPSYNEQFF. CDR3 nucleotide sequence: TGTGCCACCAGCAGAGATAATGGAGGGCTCCCGTCCTACAATGAGCAGTTCTTC.

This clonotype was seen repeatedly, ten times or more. The CDR3 region has the DNA TGCAGTGCTAGAGTCTCGGACAGGGGAGATGGCTACACCTTC. Translating gives CSARVSDRGDGYTF. V usage is TRBV20-1 and J usage is TRBJ1-2; 9 bases agree with TRBD1. The V segment lost 1 base and the J segment 6 bases; nucleotides outside the gene matches: 6. The CDR3 is 14 residues long. The germline gives CDR1 DFQATT, CDR2 SNEGSKA (reference sequence).

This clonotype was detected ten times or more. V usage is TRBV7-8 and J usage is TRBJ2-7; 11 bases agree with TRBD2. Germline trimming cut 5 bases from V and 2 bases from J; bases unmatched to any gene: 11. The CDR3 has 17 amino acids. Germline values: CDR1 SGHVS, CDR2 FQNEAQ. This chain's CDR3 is CASSPRLAGIHTYEQYF. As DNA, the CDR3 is TGTGCCAGCAGCCCTAGACTAGCGGGAATTCATACCTACGAGCAGTACTTC. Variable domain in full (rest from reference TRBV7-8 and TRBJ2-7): GAGVSQSPRYKVAKRGQDVALRCDPISGHVSLFWYQQALGQGPEFLTYFQNEAQLDKSGLPSDRFFAERPEGSVSTLKIQRTQQEDSAVYLCASSPRLAGIHTYEQYFGPGTRLTVT.